This T cell receptor beta chain was profiled in a study of cytomegalovirus exposure and HLA in healthy donors. Findings of the study overall: Rare TCR sequences dominated, though some public TCRs recurred in many donors. Later analysis suggested links between common viral pathogens and several top significant clusters. The study dropped some indistinguishable V segments, TRBV6-2 and TRBV6-3 among them.

Use of 60 Vbeta and 13 Jbeta primers characterized the PCR. Data came from immunoSEQ multiplex PCR; TCRdb stores just in-frame clones and leaves some out. The repertoire includes around 190,000 clones, 65% to 85% of them detected once, and roughly 3% sits in the top ten. Notes on this clone: Its antigen is currently unknown.

Donors were ostensibly healthy at sampling, although undocumented immune exposures were probable. With 5 bases removed from V and 7 bases from J, the gap between germline ends came to 24 bases. Germline CDR1 and CDR2: PRHDT and FYEKMQ (reference sequence). This CDR3 region has 17 residues. The clonotype comes from a female donor in good health and CMV-seronegative. V gene TRBV13 combines with J gene TRBJ2-1, with a weak D call TRBD2 (5 bases). The specimen was PBMCs. The CDR3 DNA is TGTGCCAGCAGCCCCACCCCTAGCCTAAGGCGTGGGAATGAGCAGTTCTTC. Amino acid sequence: CASSPTPSLRRGNEQFF. Combining the CDR3 with reference TRBV13 and TRBJ2-1 gives the whole variable domain AAGVIQSPRHLIKEKRETATLKCYPIPRHDTVYWYQQGPGQDPQFLISFYEKMQSDKGSIPDRFSAQQFSDYHSELNMSSLELGDSALYFCASSPTPSLRRGNEQFFGPGTRLTVL.